These 31 T cell receptor beta chains share one sample of origin, sequenced in a study of blood T cell repertoires in COVID-19. TCRdb's copy holds only in-frame clones and misses some; the assay was immunoSEQ multiplex PCR. The data contain around 100,000 clones, 87% of them singletons. Sequences were obtained from peripheral blood. The source of these receptors is a man between 45 and 60 years old with active COVID-19.

This chain links TRBV18 with TRBJ1-4; 8 nucleotides align to TRBD1. V shed 1 base and J 5 bases; nucleotides not matched to a gene: 3. Germline V gene data show CDR1 as KGHSH and CDR2 as LQKENI. The CDR3 is 15 amino acids. CDR3 in DNA: TGTGCCAGCTCACCACGGACAGGGAAAAATGAAAAACTGTTTTTT. Its protein product is CASSPRTGKNEKLFF.

The gene calls are TRBV19 and TRBJ2-3, with 7 bases matching TRBD2. Losses at the gene ends were 6 bases for V and 5 bases for J; bases not matched to a gene: 8. CDR1 is LNHDA and CDR2 is SQIVND in the germline V gene (reference sequence). This CDR3 contains 14 residues. This chain's CDR3 is CASRNQRGGDTQYF. The CDR3 nucleotides read TGTGCCAGTAGAAACCAGCGGGGTGGAGATACGCAGTATTTT.

The chain is built from TRBV5-4 and TRBJ2-1; TRBD2 agrees at 11 bases. Unmatched junction bases numbered 5, after V lost 5 bases and J lost 7 bases. Germline CDR1 SGHNT, CDR2 YYREEE (reference sequence). There are 14 residues in the CDR3. The CDR3 DNA is TGTGCCAGCAGTAGCGGGGGGGCGTTAAATGAGCAGTTCTTC. It codes for CASSSGGALNEQFF.

The chain combines TRBV19 with TRBJ1-6; the D is unclear. The CDR3 loop spans 15 amino acids. V lost 3 bases, J lost 7 bases, and 13 bases lay in between. Germline CDR1 LNHDA, CDR2 SQIVND (reference sequence). This chain's CDR3 is CASSMSPRGNSPLHF. The CDR3 bases are TGTGCCAGTAGTATGTCCCCCCGAGGCAATTCACCCCTCCACTTT.

The chain links TRBV11-1 to TRBJ2-5; maybe TRBD2 (5 bases). CDR3 length: 15 amino acids. Trimming removed 0 bases from V and 9 bases from J, with 17 bases in between. In germline, CDR1 is SGHAT, CDR2 FQDESV (reference sequence). CDR3 region: CASSLARAYLPAQYF. CDR3 bases: TGTGCCAGCAGCTTAGCGCGGGCTTACCTCCCGGCCCAGTACTTC.

The V gene is TRBV9, the J gene TRBJ2-3, with D perhaps TRBD2 (5 bases). From germline, CDR1 is SGDLS and CDR2 YYNGEE. The CDR3 loop spans 18 amino acids. Deletions cut 4 bases from V and 0 bases from J, with 21 bases between. The CDR3 coding sequence is TGTGCCAGCAGCTCTCACCCCAATAGCGCCGCTAGCACAGATACGCAGTATTTT. It yields the protein CASSSHPNSAASTDTQYF. Full variable domain (missing parts from reference TRBV9 and TRBJ2-3): DSGVTQTPKHLITATGQRVTLRCSPRSGDLSVYWYQQSLDQGLQFLIQYYNGEERAKGNILERFSAQQFPDLHSELNLSSLELGDSALYFCASSSHPNSAASTDTQYFGPGTRLTVL.

The J gene is TRBJ2-7, the V gene TRBV4-3; the match to TRBD2 covers 7 bases. The length of the CDR3 is 14 residues. V was clipped by 1 base and J by 6 bases; unmatched bases: 6. Germline assignment: CDR1 LGHNA and CDR2 YSLEER. The CDR3 sequence: CASSQGRGRGEQYF. The CDR3 nucleotides read TGCGCCAGCAGCCAAGGACGGGGGAGGGGCGAGCAGTACTTC.

The chain joins TRBV10-3 to TRBJ1-3, with TRBD1 matching 7 bases. CDR1 ENHRY and CDR2 SYGVKD come from the germline V gene. This CDR3 has 15 amino acids. Germline trimming cut 7 bases from V and 4 bases from J; bases unmatched to any gene: 10. The CDR3 reads CAITSTGRSGNTIYF. The DNA of the CDR3 is TGTGCCATCACTTCGACAGGGCGGTCGGGAAACACCATATATTTT.

This chain connects TRBV2 to TRBJ2-5; unclear D gene. V lost 4 bases, J lost 2 bases, and 8 bases lay in between. Germline CDR1 SNHLY, CDR2 FYNNEI. The CDR3 is made up of 13 amino acids. The DNA for the CDR3 is TGTGCCAGCAGTGGAGGAAGACAAGAGACCCAGTACTTC. It yields the protein CASSGGRQETQYF.

V and J are TRBV5-1 and TRBJ2-1, with TRBD1 matching 8 bases. V was clipped by 4 bases and J by 7 bases; unmatched bases: 13. This CDR3 has 16 residues. Germline CDR1 is SGHRS and CDR2 is YFSETQ. CDR3 sequence reads: CASSPRQPGGANEQFF. CDR3 sequence (DNA): TGCGCCAGCAGCCCTAGGCAGCCAGGGGGCGCGAATGAGCAGTTCTTC.

The chain uses TRBV6-5 and TRBJ1-1; a possible D gene is TRBD1 (6 bases). Trimming took off 7 bases at V and 1 base at J, with 16 bases between the two ends. The CDR3 has 15 residues. Per the germline V gene, CDR1 is MNHEY and CDR2 is SVGAGI. In DNA, the CDR3 is TGTGCCAGCACCAGAAGGGGGATCGGGAACACTGAAGCTTTCTTT. Protein: CASTRRGIGNTEAFF.

V gene TRBV5-1 combines with J gene TRBJ2-3, with 8 bases that match TRBD1. CDR3 length equals 16 residues. The J segment lost 5 bases and the V segment lost 4 bases, leaving 12 bases of the junction unmatched. From germline, CDR1 is SGHRS and CDR2 YFSETQ. This CDR3 reads CASSPLQGAPGDTQYF. In DNA form, the CDR3 reads TGCGCCAGCAGCCCCCTGCAGGGGGCGCCTGGAGATACGCAGTATTTT.

This clone was counted a few times. V gene TRBV11-2 combines with J gene TRBJ2-7; a weak D match, TRBD2 (5 bases). The germline gives CDR1 SGHAT, CDR2 FQNNGV. V lost 2 bases and J 4 bases, leaving 21 bases between the germline ends. The CDR3 spans 17 residues. CDR3 loop: CASSLLWRKDSLYEQYF. The CDR3 DNA reads as TGTGCCAGCAGCTTATTATGGCGGAAGGACTCTTTGTACGAGCAGTACTTC. Filled out from reference TRBV11-2 and TRBJ2-7, the complete variable domain reads EAGVAQSPRYKIIEKRQSVAFWCNPISGHATLYWYQQILGQGPKLLIQFQNNGVVDDSQLPKDRFSAERLKGVDSTLKIQPAKLEDSAVYLCASSLLWRKDSLYEQYFGPGTRLTVT.

The gene calls are TRBV5-4 and TRBJ1-4; tentatively, D is TRBD1 (5 bases). There are 14 residues in the CDR3. V gave up 2 bases and J gave up 8 bases, with 13 bases separating them. Germline V CDR1 and CDR2: SGHNT, YYREEE (reference sequence). CDR3 nucleotide sequence: TGTGCCAGCAGCTTTGGGGGAGGAGGAGAAAAACTGTTTTTT. Encoded protein: CASSFGGGGEKLFF.

The rearrangement joins TRBV12-3 or TRBV12-4 to TRBJ2-7, with unresolved D. The CDR3 extends over 13 amino acids. V lost 3 bases and J lost 7, with 13 bases in between. The CDR3: CASSLLRLDEQYF. The CDR3 region has the DNA TGTGCCAGCAGTTTGTTGAGGTTGGATGAGCAGTACTTC.

The chain links TRBV9 to TRBJ2-3; 11 positions agree with TRBD2. Germline values: CDR1 SGDLS, CDR2 YYNGEE. J lost 3 bases, V lost 0 bases, and 6 bases had no gene match. The CDR3 is 17 amino acids. The CDR3 region is CASSVEASGGRTDTQYF. Here the CDR3 DNA reads TGTGCCAGCAGCGTAGAGGCTAGCGGGGGGCGTACAGATACGCAGTATTTT.

V and J are TRBV6-5 and TRBJ2-2, with 7 positions matching TRBD2. The CDR3 sequence is 15 residues long. Germline trimming cut 10 bases from V and 3 bases from J; bases unmatched to any gene: 11. Germline CDR1 is MNHEY and CDR2 is SVGAGI. The CDR3 loop reads CATNRLAVYTGELFF. CDR3 nucleotides: TGTGCCACCAACCGGCTAGCGGTTTACACCGGGGAGCTGTTTTTT.

The chain combines TRBV11-2 with TRBJ2-5; D is possibly TRBD2 (6 bases). From germline, CDR1 is SGHAT and CDR2 FQNNGV. The CDR3 contains 15 residues. V shed 5 bases and J shed 1 base, with 14 bases lying between them. The CDR3 region is CASSPRTTLQETQYF. The CDR3 DNA reads TGTGCCAGCAGCCCTAGGACTACCCTCCAAGAGACCCAGTACTTC.

The chain carries TRBV7-7 and TRBJ2-1; 7 bases fit TRBD1. With V trimmed by 5 bases and J by 9 bases, 7 bases remained unmatched. This CDR3 comprises 13 residues. Germline CDR1 is SSHAT and CDR2 is FNYEAQ (reference sequence). CDR3 nucleotide sequence: TGTGCCAGCAGCGATTGGACAGGCAGTGAGCAGTTCTTC. Amino acids: CASSDWTGSEQFF.

This chain links TRBV6-7 with TRBJ2-3, with 7 bases matching TRBD1. TRBV6-7 is an ORF, with its function uncertain. V was clipped by 5 bases and J by 2 bases; unmatched bases: 10. CDR3 length equals 16 residues. This chain's CDR3 is CASSEQGTRNTDTQYF. In nucleotides, the CDR3 is TGTGCCAGCAGTGAACAGGGGACACGCAACACAGATACGCAGTATTTT.

The genes are TRBV3-1 (or the pseudogene TRBV3-2) and TRBJ2-1; the D gene is possibly TRBD1 (5 bases). V was trimmed by 6 bases and J by 1 base, leaving 19 bases between them. Germline V gene lookup returns CDR1 LGHDT and CDR2 YNNKEL (reference sequence). The CDR3 runs 17 residues. The CDR3 DNA reads as TGTGCCAGCAGTTCAGGTAGTAGGGGTCCGTCCTACAATGAGCAGTTCTTC. Protein sequence: CASSSGSRGPSYNEQFF.

This chain uses TRBV5-1 with TRBJ2-1, with a weak D call TRBD2 (6 bases). The germline V gene encodes CDR1 SGHRS and CDR2 YFSETQ. The CDR3 extends over 13 amino acids. Deletions cut 7 bases from V and 4 bases from J, with 12 bases between. This chain's CDR3 is CASQLGGYNEQFF. CDR3 coding DNA: TGCGCCAGCCAGCTGGGGGGATACAATGAGCAGTTCTTC. Based on the CDR3 plus reference TRBV5-1 and TRBJ2-1, the full variable domain is KAGVTQTPRYLIKTRGQQVTLSCSPISGHRSVSWYQQTPGQGLQFLFEYFSETQRNKGNFPGRFSGRQFSNSRSEMNVSTLELGDSALYLCASQLGGYNEQFFGPGTRLTVL.

The rearrangement joins TRBV2 to TRBJ1-2, with D perhaps TRBD1 (5 bases). Germline V gives CDR1 SNHLY, CDR2 FYNNEI. Deletions cut 4 bases from V and 0 bases from J, with 9 bases between. The CDR3 covers 14 residues. CDR3 coding DNA: TGTGCCAGCAGTGCGGCAGGGTCTAACTATGGCTACACCTTC. Encoded protein: CASSAAGSNYGYTF.

The rearrangement joins TRBV6-5 to TRBJ1-5, with D uncertain. CDR1 and CDR2 (germline): MNHEY, SVGAGI. The CDR3 extends over 13 amino acids. The V end lost 5 bases, the J end lost 0 bases, and 5 bases lay between the germline ends. CDR3 in amino acids: CASSPGSNQPQHF. The CDR3 DNA sequence: TGTGCCAGCAGTCCCGGTAGCAATCAGCCCCAGCATTTT.

The V and J genes are TRBV29-1 and TRBJ1-1, with D perhaps TRBD1 (6 bases). Looked up from germline, CDR1 is SQVTM and CDR2 is ANQGSEA. The CDR3 has 14 amino acids. The V end was cut by 5 bases, the J end by 0 bases, with 13 bases between. The CDR3 coding sequence is TGCAGCGTTTTCAGGGGTAGGATGAACACTGAAGCTTTCTTT. It codes for CSVFRGRMNTEAFF.

The chain combines TRBV7-2 with TRBJ1-2; D is uncertain. The CDR3 extends over 14 amino acids. Trimming left V 2 bases short and J 4 bases short, with 11 bases between. CDR1 is SGHTA, CDR2 FQGNSA, per germline. CDR3 residues: CASSLYTPSYGYTF. The CDR3 DNA is TGTGCCAGCAGCTTATATACACCAAGCTATGGCTACACCTTC.

The V gene is TRBV19, the J gene TRBJ1-5; perhaps TRBD1 as D (6 bases). Germline V gives CDR1 LNHDA, CDR2 SQIVND (reference sequence). Trimming removed 8 bases from V and 4 bases from J, with 15 bases in between. The CDR3 is 14 amino acids. The CDR3 region has the DNA TGTGCCAGTGTTAAGGAAAGGGGGAATCAGCCCCAGCATTTT. Its protein is CASVKERGNQPQHF.

The chain has TRBV6-6 and TRBJ2-2; 10 nucleotides line up with TRBD1. The CDR3 has 16 amino acids. The germline gives CDR1 MNHNY, CDR2 SVGAGI (reference sequence). V shed 5 bases, J shed 1 base, and the junction held 4 bases outside the gene matches. The CDR3 loop is CASSGDRGRNTGELFF. In DNA, the CDR3 is TGTGCCAGCAGTGGTGACAGGGGGCGGAACACCGGGGAGCTGTTTTTT.

The J gene is TRBJ1-1, the V gene TRBV9; D call uncertain. CDR3 size: 12 residues. V lost 0 bases, J lost 5 bases, and 5 bases lay in between. Per the germline V gene, CDR1 is SGDLS and CDR2 is YYNGEE. The CDR3 loop is CASSVERTEAFF. CDR3 bases: TGTGCCAGCAGCGTAGAACGGACTGAAGCTTTCTTT. The whole variable domain, remainder taken from reference TRBV9 and TRBJ1-1, is DSGVTQTPKHLITATGQRVTLRCSPRSGDLSVYWYQQSLDQGLQFLIQYYNGEERAKGNILERFSAQQFPDLHSELNLSSLELGDSALYFCASSVERTEAFFGQGTRLTVV.

V is TRBV24-1 and J is TRBJ1-5; D remains ambiguous. This CDR3 contains 14 residues. Germline V gene lookup returns CDR1 KGHDR and CDR2 SFDVKD. V lost 4 bases to trimming and J lost 1 base, with 7 bases between them. CDR3 in amino acids: CATSDARSNQPQHF. The CDR3 coding sequence is TGTGCCACCAGTGACGCCCGGAGCAATCAGCCCCAGCATTTT.

This chain uses TRBV28 with TRBJ1-2, with TRBD1 matching over 12 bases. From germline, CDR1 is MDHEN and CDR2 SYDVKM. CDR3 size: 15 residues. Trimming cost V 4 bases and J 6 bases; bases outside gene matches: 6. The CDR3 region has the DNA TGTGCCAGCAGTTCGGGACAGGGGGCAAAAAATGGCTACACCTTC. Translated: CASSSGQGAKNGYTF.